A selection of T cell receptor beta chains follows, all from one sample in a study of shared clonotypes between healthy human individuals. Sequencing was performed with immunoSEQ multiplex PCR; in TCRdb, only in-frame clones are kept and a portion is missing. The sample yields about 2 million clones, roughly 94% seen once. The sequenced sample was naive CD4+ T cells sorted from blood. The receptors originated from a man between 18 and 29 years old in good health. Both conserved end residues are part of each CDR3. D genes are given only for firm matches. A clone size is listed for some rows: how often the clone was seen (once, few, many), or a class if it is expanded.

d_gene,v_gene,abundance,j_gene,CDR3aa,CDR3nt
TRBD1,TRBV5-1,NA,TRBJ2-7,CASSAWDSAYEQYF,TGCGCCAGCAGCGCATGGGACAGCGCCTACGAGCAGTACTTC
TRBD1,TRBV23-1,NA,TRBJ1-4,CASSRDPGQGREKLFF,TGCGCCAGCAGTCGAGATCCGGGACAGGGTCGCGAAAAACTGTTTTTT
NA,TRBV6-5,NA,TRBJ2-5,CASGRSQETQYF,TGTGCCAGCGGACGCTCTCAAGAGACCCAGTACTTC
TRBD1,TRBV6-1,NA,TRBJ1-5,CASSQTGSSNQPQHF,TGTGCCAGCAGTCAGACAGGGTCGAGCAATCAGCCCCAGCATTTT
NA,TRBV6-1,NA,TRBJ2-7,CASSEGGVRYEQYF,TGTGCCAGCAGTGAAGGGGGGGTCCGCTACGAGCAGTACTTC
TRBD1,TRBV6-5,NA,TRBJ1-5,CASRPTGEGNQPQHF,TGTGCCAGCAGACCCACAGGGGAGGGCAATCAGCCCCAGCATTTT
TRBD1,TRBV4-1,NA,TRBJ2-2,CASSVRDRGTGELFF,TGCGCCAGCAGCGTCCGGGACAGGGGGACCGGGGAGCTGTTTTTT
NA,TRBV28,NA,TRBJ2-7,CASSHDTFSYEQYF,TGTGCCAGCAGTCACGACACTTTCTCCTACGAGCAGTACTTC
TRBD1,TRBV7-9,NA,TRBJ1-2,CASSSGQAAVYGYTF,TGTGCCAGCAGCTCGGGACAGGCGGCGGTCTATGGCTACACCTTC
NA,TRBV18,NA,TRBJ1-1,CASSPPFASNTEAFF,TGTGCCAGCTCACCGCCCTTTGCTTCGAACACTGAAGCTTTCTTT
NA,TRBV12-1,NA,TRBJ1-1,CASSWGQGISEAFF,NA
NA,TRBV6-5,NA,TRBJ1-2,CASRRAVNYGYTF,TGTGCCAGCCGTCGGGCGGTTAACTATGGCTACACCTTC
TRBD1,TRBV11-3,NA,TRBJ2-1,CASSLGTGMANEQFF,TGTGCCAGCAGCTTAGGGACAGGGATGGCAAATGAGCAGTTCTTC
NA,TRBV6-6,NA,TRBJ2-2,CASSYSGGGTGELFF,TGTGCCAGCAGTTACTCGGGTGGGGGGACCGGGGAGCTGTTTTTT
NA,TRBV28,NA,TRBJ1-1,CASSSGTPGNTEAFF,TGTGCCAGCAGTTCCGGGACACCGGGGAACACTGAAGCTTTCTTT
TRBD1,TRBV5-1,NA,TRBJ2-1,CASSQTGTGFNEQFF,TGCGCCAGCAGCCAGACCGGGACAGGCTTCAATGAGCAGTTCTTC
NA,TRBV28,once,TRBJ1-2,CASRSQDVSGYTF,TGTGCCAGCAGATCTCAGGACGTTTCTGGCTACACCTTC
NA,TRBV5-1,once,TRBJ2-3,CASSLSSPGTDTQYF,TGCGCCAGCAGCTTGAGCAGCCCAGGCACAGATACGCAGTATTTT
NA,TRBV13,NA,TRBJ2-7,CASSPGRDLEQYF,TGTGCCAGCAGCCCCGGACGGGATTTAGAGCAGTACTTC
NA,TRBV9,NA,TRBJ1-1,CASSIWGSGNTEAFF,TGTGCCAGCAGCATCTGGGGGAGCGGGAACACTGAAGCTTTCTTT
NA,TRBV2,once,TRBJ2-1,CASNGGNSYNEQFF,TGTGCCAGCAATGGCGGGAACTCCTACAATGAGCAGTTCTTC
NA,TRBV5-4,NA,TRBJ1-2,CASSLRDPNYGYTF,TGTGCCAGCAGCTTAAGGGATCCTAACTATGGCTACACCTTC
NA,TRBV2,NA,TRBJ1-3,CASSETPNGNTIYF,TGTGCCAGCAGTGAGACACCCAATGGAAACACCATATATTTT
TRBD2,TRBV6-1,NA,TRBJ2-7,CASSGTSGGLSYEQYF,TGTGCCAGCAGTGGGACTAGCGGGGGCCTCTCCTACGAGCAGTACTTC
NA,TRBV30,NA,TRBJ2-3,CAWSGGLSTDTQYF,TGTGCCTGGAGTGGTGGGCTTAGCACAGATACGCAGTATTTT
NA,TRBV5-1,NA,TRBJ2-7,CASSPGTEEAGQYF,TGCGCCAGCAGCCCAGGGACAGAAGAAGCGGGGCAGTACTTC
TRBD1,TRBV9,NA,TRBJ2-2,CASSATGGTGELFF,TGTGCCAGCAGCGCCACAGGGGGGACCGGGGAGCTGTTTTTT
TRBD1,TRBV18,once,TRBJ2-3,CASSRAGTGASDTQYF,TGTGCCAGCTCACGCGCCGGGACAGGGGCGTCAGATACGCAGTATTTT
TRBD2,TRBV27,NA,TRBJ2-7,CASSLFASGNYEQYF,TGTGCCAGCAGTTTGTTTGCTAGCGGGAACTACGAGCAGTACTTC
TRBD1,TRBV19,NA,TRBJ2-7,CASSTRTGAHLYEQYF,TGTGCCAGTAGTACCAGGACAGGGGCGCATCTTTACGAGCAGTACTTC
NA,TRBV10-3,NA,TRBJ2-1,CAITEAGEQFF,TGTGCCATCACCGAGGCGGGGGAGCAGTTCTTC
TRBD2,TRBV10-3,NA,TRBJ2-7,CAISESGGGYEQYF,TGTGCCATCAGTGAGTCGGGGGGAGGGTACGAGCAGTACTTC
TRBD1,TRBV28,NA,TRBJ1-3,CASRTGQRTHSGNTIYF,TGTGCCAGCAGGACGGGACAGCGAACGCACTCTGGAAACACCATATATTTT
NA,TRBV18,NA,TRBJ1-1,CASSLGRNTEAFF,TGTGCCAGCTCACTTGGAAGGAACACTGAAGCTTTCTTT
NA,TRBV5-1,NA,TRBJ2-2,CASSIRTANTGELFF,TGCGCCAGCAGCATACGGACGGCGAACACCGGGGAGCTGTTTTTT
TRBD1,TRBV28,NA,TRBJ2-3,CASDRGNTDTQYF,TGTGCCAGCGACAGGGGAAACACAGATACGCAGTATTTT
TRBD2,TRBV4-2,NA,TRBJ2-3,CASSQDPAVAGLQSTDTQYF,TGTGCCAGCAGCCAAGATCCCGCGGTAGCGGGGTTACAGTCCACGGATACGCAGTATTTT
NA,TRBV18,NA,TRBJ2-5,CASSPPQGISVETQYF,TGTGCCAGCTCACCACCCCAGGGGATTTCAGTCGAGACCCAGTACTTC
NA,TRBV7-9,NA,TRBJ2-2,CASSSNIANTGELFF,TGTGCCAGCAGCTCGAATATAGCGAACACCGGGGAGCTGTTTTTT
NA,TRBV6-5,few,TRBJ1-5,CASGYVGNQPQHF,TGTGCCAGCGGATACGTGGGCAATCAGCCCCAGCATTTT
NA,TRBV7-9,NA,TRBJ2-7,CASSRGQPSYEQYF,TGTGCCAGTAGCCGGGGGCAGCCTTCCTACGAGCAGTACTTC
TRBD1,TRBV6-5,NA,TRBJ1-2,CASSYSPGQGVGGYTF,TGTGCCAGCAGTTACTCACCGGGACAGGGTGTAGGTGGCTACACCTTC
TRBD1,TRBV10-3,NA,TRBJ2-5,CAISRTGPETQYF,TGTGCCATCAGTCGGACAGGTCCAGAGACCCAGTACTTC
TRBD2,TRBV2,NA,TRBJ2-7,CASLPREGSYEQYF,TGTGCCAGCCTCCCGCGGGAGGGGTCCTACGAGCAGTACTTC
NA,TRBV27,NA,TRBJ2-3,CASSPSTDTQYF,TGTGCCAGCAGTCCCAGCACAGATACGCAGTATTTT
TRBD2,TRBV7-2,NA,TRBJ2-7,CASSLASLADALYEQYF,TGTGCCAGCAGCTTAGCGTCACTAGCGGATGCGTTGTACGAGCAGTACTTC
NA,TRBV30,NA,TRBJ1-2,CAWSVSLNYGYTF,TGTGCCTGGAGTGTATCCCTAAACTATGGCTACACCTTC
NA,TRBV2,NA,TRBJ1-2,CASSVDGIYGYTF,TGTGCCAGCAGCGTCGACGGGATCTATGGCTACACCTTC
TRBD1,TRBV5-1,NA,TRBJ2-4,CASSLAGTGLLAKNIQYF,TGCGCCAGCAGCTTGGCAGGGACAGGTTTACTAGCCAAAAACATTCAGTACTTC
TRBD1,TRBV6-5,NA,TRBJ2-7,CASSHDRAYEQYF,TGTGCCAGCAGTCACGACAGGGCCTACGAGCAGTACTTC
NA,TRBV15,NA,TRBJ1-4,CATSRVNLESATNEKLFF,TGTGCCACCAGCAGAGTAAACCTGGAGTCCGCAACTAATGAAAAACTGTTTTTT
TRBD2,TRBV27,NA,TRBJ2-4,CASSFLGTSGREAKNIQYF,TGTGCCAGCAGTTTCCTTGGGACTAGCGGGAGAGAAGCCAAAAACATTCAGTACTTC
TRBD1,TRBV10-3,once,TRBJ2-7,CAMADRAYEQYF,TGTGCCATGGCGGACAGGGCCTACGAGCAGTACTTC
NA,TRBV29-1,NA,TRBJ1-5,CSVGDGGGRPQHF,TGCAGCGTTGGGGACGGCGGCGGGCGGCCCCAGCATTTT